One and the same sample provided the 21 T cell receptor beta chains below, sequenced in a study of Ad26.COV2.S vaccination and SARS-CoV-2 variants. Measured with immunoSEQ multiplex PCR; TCRdb has only the in-frame clones, and not every one. The sample carries around 350,000 clones, 92% recorded once. The sequencing here drew on peripheral blood, taken after recovery from COVID-19. Receptors were obtained from a human donor who had recovered from COVID-19.

This clone was recorded a few times. The CDR3 reads CASSDKWTFGGQPQHF. CDR3 bases: TGTGCCAGCAGCGATAAATGGACCTTCGGCGGTCAGCCCCAGCATTTT. J is TRBJ1-5 and V is TRBV2; D is unclear. V lost 6 bases to trimming and J lost 6 bases, with 21 bases between them. The germline V gene has CDR1 SNHLY and CDR2 FYNNEI. The CDR3 totals 16 residues.

The genes are TRBV6-5 and TRBJ1-5; 11 positions match TRBD1. The junction had 1 base not matched to a gene; V was cut back by 9 bases and J by 6 bases. CDR1 MNHEY and CDR2 SVGAGI come from the germline V gene. The CDR3 is 12 amino acids. CDR3 sequence (DNA): TGTGCCAGTGGACAGGGGGCTCAGCCCCAGCATTTT. Its protein is CASGQGAQPQHF.

The chain is built from TRBV6-5 and TRBJ1-3; D is undetermined. The ends were cut back, 6 bases at V and 0 bases at J, with 9 bases in the middle. Per the germline V gene, CDR1 is MNHEY and CDR2 is SVGAGI. The CDR3 is made up of 14 amino acids. This CDR3 is CASSSGLSGNTIYF. For the CDR3, the DNA is TGTGCCAGCAGCAGCGGGCTCTCTGGAAACACCATATATTTT.

The chain carries TRBV5-1 and TRBJ1-3; D unclear. Germline lookup yields CDR1 SGHRS and CDR2 YFSETQ. This CDR3 region has 15 residues. V was pared by 1 base and J by 0 bases, with 8 bases between. CDR3 nucleotide sequence: TGCGCCAGCAGCTTGAGTGCTGGCTCTGGAAACACCATATATTTT. Translating gives CASSLSAGSGNTIYF.

J is TRBJ2-2 and V is TRBV6-2 or TRBV6-3; D is ambiguous. Germline V gives CDR1 MNHEY, CDR2 SVGEGT. The CDR3 loop spans 11 amino acids. Trimming left V 1 base short and J 8 bases short, with 2 bases between. The CDR3 loop is CASSYFGELFF. The DNA for the CDR3 is TGTGCCAGCAGTTACTTTGGGGAGCTGTTTTTT.

This chain joins TRBV4-2 and TRBJ1-1; 10 positions agree with TRBD1. This CDR3 is built from 12 residues. With V trimmed by 8 bases and J by 4 bases, 1 base remained unmatched. Germline assignment: CDR1 LGHNA and CDR2 YNFKEQ. CDR3 sequence reads: CASGTGVTEAFF. CDR3 DNA: TGTGCCAGCGGGACAGGGGTCACTGAAGCTTTCTTT.

The rearrangement links TRBV9 to TRBJ1-2; 8 nucleotides match TRBD1. CDR1 is SGDLS, CDR2 YYNGEE, per germline. The CDR3 has 12 amino acids. The V segment lost 3 bases and the J segment 7 bases; nucleotides outside the gene matches: 2. The CDR3 loop is CASSGRGLGYTF. The CDR3 DNA reads TGTGCCAGCAGCGGCAGGGGGCTTGGCTACACCTTC.

The chain employs TRBV7-2 and TRBJ2-7; D might be TRBD1 (6 bases). The V gene's germline CDR1 is SGHTA and CDR2 FQGNSA. There are 14 residues in the CDR3. V was clipped by 4 bases and J by 3 bases, with 13 bases between them. CDR3 DNA sequence: TGTGCCAGCAGCTCCCAGGGACACAACTACGAGCAGTACTTC. Its protein is CASSSQGHNYEQYF. The full variable domain, completed using reference TRBV7-2 and TRBJ2-7, is GAGVSQSPSNKVTEKGKDVELRCDPISGHTALYWYRQSLGQGLEFLIYFQGNSAPDKSGLPSDRFSAERTGGSVSTLTIQRTQQEDSAVYLCASSSQGHNYEQYFGPGTRLTVT.

The chain has TRBV29-1 and TRBJ1-2, with D possibly TRBD1 on 5 matching bases. Looked up from germline, CDR1 is SQVTM and CDR2 is ANQGSEA. The CDR3 contains 13 residues. The V gene lost 3 bases and the J gene lost 1 base, with 9 bases spanning the gap. CDR3 residues: CSVDGRGNYGYTF. The CDR3 DNA follows: TGCAGCGTTGATGGGAGGGGTAACTATGGCTACACCTTC.

The rearrangement joins TRBV5-6 to TRBJ2-2, with D possibly matching TRBD1 (5 bases). In germline, CDR1 is SGHDT, CDR2 YYEEEE. Trimming took 4 bases from V and 0 from J, leaving 7 bases between them. The length of the CDR3 is 14 residues. DNA of the CDR3: TGTGCCAGCAGCATGACAGCGAACACCGGGGAGCTGTTTTTT. Protein: CASSMTANTGELFF.

CDR3 bases: TGTGCCAGTAGTATAGAGTCTTGGGGCGCGGAGCAGTACTTC. It is translated as CASSIESWGAEQYF. This sequence joins TRBV19 and TRBJ2-7, with TRBD1 as a possible D gene (5 bases). The V and J ends lost 0 bases and 7 bases respectively, with 13 bases between them. Germline V gene lookup returns CDR1 LNHDA and CDR2 SQIVND (reference sequence). The length of the CDR3 is 14 residues.

This chain links TRBV14 with TRBJ1-5, with 7 nucleotides matching TRBD1. This CDR3 is built from 13 residues. J gave up 5 bases and V 4 bases, and 2 bases lay outside the gene matches. Germline lookup yields CDR1 SGHDN and CDR2 FVKESK. The CDR3 DNA reads TGTGCCAGCAGCCTACAGGGGCATCAGCCCCAGCATTTT. This sequence encodes CASSLQGHQPQHF.

This chain uses TRBV6-5 with TRBJ2-7, with D possibly being TRBD1 (5 bases). V dropped 10 bases and J dropped 2 bases, with 15 bases sitting between them. Germline-derived CDR1 and CDR2 are MNHEY and SVGAGI. The CDR3 covers 13 residues. The CDR3 nucleotides read TGTGCCACCAGGGTGATCCCGACCTACGAGCAGTACTTC. This codes for CATRVIPTYEQYF.

The chain is built from TRBV6-1 and TRBJ1-5, with D unclear. V lost 0 bases to trimming and J lost 7 bases, with 16 bases between them. The CDR3 length is 16 residues. The V gene's germline CDR1 is MNHNS and CDR2 SASEGT. The CDR3 sequence: CASSEAPRGQAQPQHF. CDR3 DNA: TGTGCCAGCAGTGAAGCGCCGAGAGGGCAGGCCCAGCCCCAGCATTTT.

The chain is built from TRBV3-1 (or the pseudogene TRBV3-2) and TRBJ1-2, with no clear D. V was clipped by 0 bases and J by 4 bases, with 12 bases between them. Germline V gives CDR1 LGHDT, CDR2 YNNKEL (reference sequence). The CDR3 totals 15 residues. The CDR3 spells CASSQDLASLYGYTF. In DNA, the CDR3 is TGTGCCAGCAGCCAAGATTTAGCATCCCTCTATGGCTACACCTTC.

The chain links TRBV12-3 or TRBV12-4 to TRBJ2-1; D perhaps matches TRBD2 (6 bases). V gave up 7 bases and J gave up 4 bases, with 11 bases separating them. CDR3 length: 13 amino acids. CDR3 DNA sequence: TGTGCCAGCACGACTAGACGTTACAATGAGCAGTTCTTC. Translated: CASTTRRYNEQFF.

This chain connects TRBV6-6 to TRBJ1-5; TRBD1 matches at 7 bases. The germline V gene encodes CDR1 MNHNY and CDR2 SVGAGI (reference sequence). CDR3 length: 15 residues. V trimming: 5 bases; J trimming: 3 bases; junction bases outside the gene matches: 7. CDR3 sequence reads: CASSESQGINQPQHF. CDR3 nucleotides: TGTGCCAGCAGTGAGTCACAGGGGATCAATCAGCCCCAGCATTTT.

The V call is TRBV4-2, the J call TRBJ2-2; D is possibly TRBD2 (5 bases). In germline, CDR1 is LGHNA, CDR2 YNFKEQ. The length of the CDR3 is 16 residues. V gave up 4 bases and J gave up 0 bases, with 12 bases separating them. DNA of the CDR3: TGTGCCAGCAGCCGCTTGGCCGGGGCGAACACCGGGGAGCTGTTTTTT. Protein: CASSRLAGANTGELFF.

V and J are TRBV14 and TRBJ2-7, with 9 bases lining up with TRBD1. J gave up 2 bases and V 4 bases, and 6 bases lay outside the gene matches. The CDR3 consists of 15 residues. Germline loops: CDR1 SGHDN, CDR2 FVKESK. In DNA form, the CDR3 reads TGTGCCAGCAGCCCCCGACAGGGGGGGGCCTACGAGCAGTACTTC. It specifies CASSPRQGGAYEQYF.

The chain is built from TRBV13 and TRBJ2-7; D may be TRBD2 (6 bases). The CDR3 contains 17 residues. The germline gives CDR1 PRHDT, CDR2 FYEKMQ (reference sequence). V shed 1 base and J shed 0 bases, with 16 bases lying between them. CDR3 sequence: CASSLAGGTGTSYEQYF. In nucleotides, the CDR3 is TGTGCCAGCAGCTTAGCCGGTGGGACTGGGACCTCCTACGAGCAGTACTTC.

This clone was counted a single time. The chain carries TRBV9 and TRBJ1-2; 7 nucleotides match TRBD1. This CDR3 has 14 residues. V gave up 4 bases and J gave up 7 bases; unmatched junction bases: 10. Germline V gene sequence: CDR1 SGDLS, CDR2 YYNGEE. CDR3 sequence reads: CASSPGQALGGYTF. In DNA, the CDR3 is TGTGCCAGCAGCCCTGGACAGGCCCTCGGTGGCTACACCTTC.